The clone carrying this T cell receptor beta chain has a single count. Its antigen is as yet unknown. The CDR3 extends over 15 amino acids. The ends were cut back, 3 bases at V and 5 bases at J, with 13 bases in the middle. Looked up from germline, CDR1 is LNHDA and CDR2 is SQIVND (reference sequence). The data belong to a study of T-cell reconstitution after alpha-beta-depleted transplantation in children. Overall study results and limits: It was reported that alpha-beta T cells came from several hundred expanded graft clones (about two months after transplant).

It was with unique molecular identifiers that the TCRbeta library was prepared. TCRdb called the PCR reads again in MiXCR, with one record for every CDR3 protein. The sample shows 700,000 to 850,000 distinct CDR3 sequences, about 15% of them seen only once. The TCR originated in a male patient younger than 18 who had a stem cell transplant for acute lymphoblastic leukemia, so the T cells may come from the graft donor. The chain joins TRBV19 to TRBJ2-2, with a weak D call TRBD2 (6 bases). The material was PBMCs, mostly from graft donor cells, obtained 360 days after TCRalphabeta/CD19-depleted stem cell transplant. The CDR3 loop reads CASSILPGRTGELFF. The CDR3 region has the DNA TGTGCCAGTAGTATTTTGCCAGGGAGGACCGGGGAGCTGTTTTTT.